This TCR beta chain was identified in a study of T-cell memory formation after mild COVID-19. The CDR3 totals 13 residues. The germline CDR1 and CDR2 sequences are SNHLY and FYNNEI. V lost 4 bases, J lost 9 bases, and 15 bases lay in between. This clonotype occurred many times. The antigen is undetermined. Each CDR3 protein gets one entry after TCRdb re-called the 5' RACE reads with MiXCR. Of under 450,000 distinct CDR3 sequences listed, 13% to 15% are singletons. Whole-study findings and limits: The study found balanced CD4/CD8 in clones contracting day 15 to 85 and a CD4+ lean in later expanders. Specificity for SARS-CoV-2 was not confirmed among the second-wave clones peaking on day 37.

The sample was PBMCs or a T cell subset sorted from them (not recorded which). This chain uses TRBV2 with TRBJ1-1, with D uncertain. This TCR came from a man between 18 and 29 years old who had mild COVID-19 (a few samples of this study predate the infection). Cell type and time point are not known. CDR3 residues: CASSARVRSKAFF. Written as DNA, the CDR3 is TGTGCCAGCAGTGCGAGGGTGAGAAGTAAAGCTTTCTTT.